Below are 22 T cell receptor beta chains sequenced from a single sample in a study of blood T cell repertoires in COVID-19. The repertoire was sequenced with immunoSEQ multiplex PCR; TCRdb's copy has only in-frame clones and lacks some. Among 270,000 or so clones listed, around 91% were seen once. The sequenced material came from peripheral blood. The receptors shown here come from a woman aged 60-75 years with COVID-19, enrolled during active disease.

V and J are TRBV19 and TRBJ2-3, with 14 nucleotides matching TRBD2. Germline V CDR1 and CDR2: LNHDA, SQIVND (reference sequence). The CDR3 runs 16 residues. Trimming took 3 bases from V and 3 from J; bases not matched to a gene: 2. CDR3 DNA sequence: TGTGCCAGTAGTATGTGGACTAGCGGGGGGACAGATACGCAGTATTTT. The encoded protein is CASSMWTSGGTDTQYF. Filled out from reference TRBV19 and TRBJ2-3, the complete variable domain reads DGGITQSPKYLFRKEGQNVTLSCEQNLNHDAMYWYRQDPGQGLRLIYYSQIVNDFQKGDIAEGYSVSREKKESFPLTVTSAQKNPTAFYLCASSMWTSGGTDTQYFGPGTRLTVL.

This chain links TRBV19 with TRBJ2-7; TRBD1 matches 8 bases. Germline CDR1 is LNHDA and CDR2 is SQIVND (reference sequence). V was pared by 10 bases and J by 4 bases, with 9 bases of the junction left unmatched. The CDR3 runs to 13 residues. CDR3 sequence reads: CATSTGVSYEQYF. CDR3 in DNA: TGTGCCACCTCGACAGGGGTATCTTACGAGCAGTACTTC.

In this sample, this clone turned up once. This chain connects TRBV19 to TRBJ2-7; D perhaps matches TRBD1 (6 bases). The CDR3 is 22 amino acids. CDR1 and CDR2 (germline): LNHDA, SQIVND (reference sequence). Trimming took off 1 base at V and 3 bases at J, with 34 bases between the two ends. CDR3 sequence (DNA): TGTGCCAGTAGTATAGCTTCCCTCAGGGGCGCAGCCCCCATCCGGGTCTTCTACGAGCAGTACTTC. As protein: CASSIASLRGAAPIRVFYEQYF.

This chain uses TRBV5-6 with TRBJ1-5; 9 bases align to TRBD1. Germline values: CDR1 SGHDT, CDR2 YYEEEE. The junction had 6 bases not matched to a gene; V was cut back by 4 bases and J by 4 bases. This CDR3 contains 15 residues. CDR3 coding DNA: TGTGCCAGCAGCAACTCCGGGACAGGGAATCAGCCCCAGCATTTT. Translation: CASSNSGTGNQPQHF.

This clone was seen once. DNA of the CDR3: TGTGCCAGCAGCCAAGCAGGGGCTGAAGCTTTCTTT. Its translation: CASSQAGAEAFF. The chain recombines TRBV3-1 (or the pseudogene TRBV3-2) with TRBJ1-1; possible D gene TRBD1, 6 bases. The CDR3 consists of 12 residues. Germline V gene sequence: CDR1 LGHDT, CDR2 YNNKEL (reference sequence). The V and J ends lost 1 base and 6 bases respectively, with 6 bases between them.

Concerning this clone: Other nucleotide sequences in the sample specify the same CDR3. This chain links TRBV6-5 with TRBJ2-7; TRBD1 agrees at 9 bases. This CDR3 has 12 residues. Trimming removed 5 bases from V and 6 bases from J; junction bases left unmatched: 2. Germline values: CDR1 MNHEY, CDR2 SVGAGI. The CDR3 DNA is TGTGCCAGCAGTCCGGACAGGGGCGAGCAGTACTTC. Translation gives CASSPDRGEQYF.

This clone was observed once. The J gene is TRBJ1-5, the V gene TRBV20-1; D call uncertain. Germline CDR1 DFQATT, CDR2 SNEGSKA (reference sequence). The CDR3 extends over 16 amino acids. V lost 3 bases and J 0 bases, leaving 15 bases between the germline ends. The CDR3, as DNA: TGCAGTGCTAGTGGGCTGGGAGGCTATAGCAATCAGCCCCAGCATTTT. Amino acid sequence: CSASGLGGYSNQPQHF.

The chain joins TRBV6-2 or TRBV6-3 to TRBJ1-5, with 7 bases identical to TRBD1. Germline CDR1 and CDR2: MNHEY and SVGEGT. The CDR3 contains 13 residues. V trimming: 3 bases; J trimming: 6 bases; junction bases outside the gene matches: 2. CDR3: CASSYRGLQPQHF. The CDR3 DNA reads as TGTGCCAGCAGTTATAGGGGGCTTCAGCCCCAGCATTTT.

The genes are TRBV5-1 and TRBJ1-5, with D hard to call. The V end was cut by 1 base, the J end by 4 bases, with 6 bases between. Germline CDR1 SGHRS, CDR2 YFSETQ. The CDR3 has 13 amino acids. The CDR3: CASSLYENQPQHF. The CDR3 DNA follows: TGCGCCAGCAGCTTGTACGAGAATCAGCCCCAGCATTTT. The variable domain in full, completed from reference TRBV5-1 and TRBJ1-5, reads KAGVTQTPRYLIKTRGQQVTLSCSPISGHRSVSWYQQTPGQGLQFLFEYFSETQRNKGNFPGRFSGRQFSNSRSEMNVSTLELGDSALYLCASSLYENQPQHFGDGTRLSIL.

This chain uses TRBV6-2 or TRBV6-3 with TRBJ1-5; 9 bases align to TRBD1. There are 17 residues in the CDR3. CDR1 and CDR2 (germline): MNHEY, SVGEGT. V shed 0 bases and J 3 bases; nucleotides not matched to a gene: 6. The CDR3 reads CASSYSRTGVVNQPQHF. The CDR3 DNA reads TGTGCCAGCAGTTACTCGAGGACAGGGGTTGTCAATCAGCCCCAGCATTTT.

The J gene is TRBJ1-5, the V gene TRBV4-3; D is undetermined. Germline V lookup: CDR1 LGHNA, CDR2 YSLEER. The V and J ends lost 0 bases and 5 bases respectively, with 8 bases between them. The CDR3 is made up of 14 amino acids. The CDR3 is CASSQDGRDQPQHF. The DNA of the CDR3 is TGCGCCAGCAGCCAAGATGGGAGGGATCAGCCCCAGCATTTT.

The chain employs TRBV5-1 and TRBJ1-6; the D gene is possibly TRBD1 (6 bases). Germline values: CDR1 SGHRS, CDR2 YFSETQ. The CDR3 runs 16 residues. V gave up 1 base and J gave up 4 bases, with 12 bases separating them. CDR3 loop: CASSLTGNTYNSPLHF. The CDR3 DNA reads as TGCGCCAGCAGCTTGACAGGGAACACTTATAATTCACCCCTCCACTTT.

CDR3 nucleotides: TGTGCCAGCAGCTCCTTACAGGGTATTGGTAGGAACACTGAAGCTTTCTTT. Translated: CASSSLQGIGRNTEAFF. The chain recombines TRBV7-2 with TRBJ1-1; perhaps TRBD1 as D (6 bases). The ends were cut back, 4 bases at V and 1 base at J, with 19 bases in the middle. The CDR3 runs to 17 residues. CDR1 is SGHTA and CDR2 is FQGNSA in the germline V gene.

V gene TRBV11-3 combines with J gene TRBJ2-2; 10 bases fit TRBD1. From germline, CDR1 is SGHNT and CDR2 YENEEA. The junction had 2 bases not matched to a gene; V was cut back by 3 bases and J by 4 bases. The CDR3 has 15 amino acids. The CDR3 reads CASSLTGGVTGELFF. The DNA for the CDR3 is TGTGCCAGCAGCTTGACAGGGGGCGTCACCGGGGAGCTGTTTTTT.

This clone has a single count. The chain joins TRBV9 to TRBJ2-1; 9 bases agree with TRBD1. This CDR3 spans 15 amino acids. CDR1 is SGDLS and CDR2 is YYNGEE in the germline V gene. After removal of 0 bases from V and 9 bases from J, the junction contained 7 bases not matched to a gene. The CDR3: CASSVARTGVFEQFF. CDR3 DNA sequence: TGTGCCAGCAGCGTAGCTAGGACAGGGGTATTTGAGCAGTTCTTC.

The gene calls are TRBV14 and TRBJ2-5, with 8 bases matching TRBD1. The V gene end was trimmed by 4 bases and the J gene end by 7 bases; junction bases not matched to a gene: 14. CDR1 and CDR2 from the germline V gene are SGHDN and FVKESK. The CDR3 consists of 16 residues. The CDR3 region is CASSPIRTGNEVTQYF. CDR3 DNA sequence: TGTGCCAGCAGCCCGATCCGGACAGGGAATGAAGTGACCCAGTACTTC.

This clone showed up just once. The chain employs TRBV4-3 and TRBJ2-3; TRBD2 matches at 10 bases. The trim removed 0 bases at V and 4 bases at J, leaving 7 bases unmatched. Germline CDR1 LGHNA, CDR2 YSLEER. This CDR3 comprises 17 residues. The CDR3 DNA reads TGCGCCAGCAGCCAAGAGCGGCCTAGCGGGGGTCCAGATACGCAGTATTTT. Translation: CASSQERPSGGPDTQYF.

The chain is built from TRBV7-2 and TRBJ2-1; D uncertain. The CDR3 spans 14 residues. Germline V gene lookup returns CDR1 SGHTA and CDR2 FQGNSA. Trimming shortened V by 5 bases and J by 6 bases, and 14 bases separated the two germline ends. The DNA for the CDR3 is TGTGCCAGCAGCAAAGATCGAGCCGGCAATGAGCAGTTCTTC. Its protein product is CASSKDRAGNEQFF.

The chain combines TRBV9 with TRBJ2-7; 7 positions match TRBD1. The CDR3 is 16 amino acids. Unmatched junction bases numbered 10, after V lost 0 bases and J lost 4 bases. Germline V lookup: CDR1 SGDLS, CDR2 YYNGEE. The CDR3 spells CASSVDRGSPSYEQYF. DNA of the CDR3: TGTGCCAGCAGCGTAGACAGGGGCTCCCCTTCTTACGAGCAGTACTTC.

This chain connects TRBV4-1 to TRBJ1-4; TRBD1 matches at 7 bases. V shed 5 bases, J shed 7 bases, and the junction held 10 bases outside the gene matches. There are 15 residues in the CDR3. Germline CDR1 reads MGHRA; CDR2 reads YSYEKL. CDR3 in DNA: TGCGCCAGCAGCTGGCGACGGGACAGTTCTGAAAAACTGTTTTTT. As protein: CASSWRRDSSEKLFF.

The genes are TRBV28 and TRBJ1-2; D remains ambiguous. The CDR3 has 16 residues. V lost 3 bases and J 0 bases, leaving 14 bases between the germline ends. Per germline, CDR1 MDHEN and CDR2 SYDVKM. In DNA form, the CDR3 reads TGTGCCAGCAGTTTTGGAGGGTCCCGAGCTAACTATGGCTACACCTTC. Translated, it gives CASSFGGSRANYGYTF.

The chain employs TRBV6-5 and TRBJ1-2, with D maybe TRBD1 (6 bases). The ends were cut back, 7 bases at V and 3 bases at J, with 15 bases in the middle. Germline-derived CDR1 and CDR2 are MNHEY and SVGAGI. This CDR3 comprises 14 residues. CDR3 residues: CASTQRGLDYGYTF. The CDR3 DNA is TGTGCCAGCACCCAAAGGGGGTTAGACTATGGCTACACCTTC.